These T cell receptor beta chains were read from a single sample in a study of PD-L1 blockade in urothelial cancer. Repertoires were generated with immunoSEQ multiplex PCR, while TCRdb's copy carries only in-frame clones and drops some. The sample holds 20,000 to 25,000 clones, about 90% seen once. Sequencing used PBMCs, obtained around atezolizumab (anti-PD-L1) treatment. These receptors all stem from a woman in her sixties with urothelial cancer. Each CDR3 is given with its conserved first and last residue. The D gene is left open where the match is weak. Clone size is not always given. Where it is, it says once, few, many or a class for expanded clones.

>TRBJ2-2|13|.|.|TRBV7-2
CASSLGGTDRLFF
TGTGCCAGCAGCTTAGGCGGGACAGATCGGCTGTTTTTT
>TRBJ2-2|11|.|.|TRBV4-2
CASTLTGELFF
TGTGCCAGCACCCTTACCGGGGAGCTGTTTTTT
>TRBJ1-4|13|.|.|TRBV14
CASRRGNLEKLFF
TGTGCCAGCAGGCGGGGGAATTTGGAAAAACTGTTTTTT
>TRBJ2-5|13|.|.|TRBV7-7
CASSLTGKETQYF
TGTGCCAGCAGCTTAACGGGAAAAGAGACCCAGTACTTC
>TRBJ2-3|17|.|.|TRBV7-2
CASSFRGGSGGVDTQYF
TGTGCCAGCAGCTTTAGGGGGGGCTCAGGGGGCGTAGATACGCAGTATTTT
>TRBJ2-7|13|.|.|TRBV5-5
CASSPLPSYEQYF
TGTGCCAGCAGCCCACTTCCCTCCTACGAGCAGTACTTC
>TRBJ2-7|16|TRBD2|.|TRBV28
CASTVGLAGNGYEQYF
TGTGCCAGCACCGTAGGACTAGCGGGAAACGGGTACGAGCAGTACTTC
>TRBJ1-1|13|.|.|TRBV18
CASSPGTPREAFF
TGTGCCAGCTCACCCGGGACACCCCGTGAAGCTTTCTTT
>TRBJ2-2|13|.|once|TRBV27
CASSLLITGELFF
TGTGCCAGCAGTTTATTAATCACCGGGGAGCTGTTTTTT
>TRBJ1-2|12|TRBD1|.|TRBV2
CASSRQGDGYTF
TGTGCCAGCAGTAGACAGGGAGATGGCTACACCTTC